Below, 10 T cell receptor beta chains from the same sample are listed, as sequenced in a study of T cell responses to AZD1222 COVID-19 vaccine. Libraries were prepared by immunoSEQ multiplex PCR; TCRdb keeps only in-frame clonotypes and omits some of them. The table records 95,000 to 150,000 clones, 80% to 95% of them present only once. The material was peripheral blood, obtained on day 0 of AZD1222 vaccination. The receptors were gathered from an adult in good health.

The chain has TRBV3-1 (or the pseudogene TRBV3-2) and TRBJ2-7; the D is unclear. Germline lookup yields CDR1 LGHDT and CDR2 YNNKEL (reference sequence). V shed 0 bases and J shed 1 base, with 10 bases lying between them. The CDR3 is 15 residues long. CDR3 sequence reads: CASSQESERSYEQYF. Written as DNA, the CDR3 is TGTGCCAGCAGCCAAGAAAGTGAACGGTCCTACGAGCAGTACTTC.

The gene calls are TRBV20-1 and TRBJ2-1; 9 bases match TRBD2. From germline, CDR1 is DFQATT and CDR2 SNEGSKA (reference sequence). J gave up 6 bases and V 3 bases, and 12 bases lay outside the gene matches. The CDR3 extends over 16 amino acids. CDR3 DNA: TGCAGTGCTAGTTTGGCTAGCGGGACCAAGGGCAATGAGCAGTTCTTC. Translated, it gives CSASLASGTKGNEQFF.

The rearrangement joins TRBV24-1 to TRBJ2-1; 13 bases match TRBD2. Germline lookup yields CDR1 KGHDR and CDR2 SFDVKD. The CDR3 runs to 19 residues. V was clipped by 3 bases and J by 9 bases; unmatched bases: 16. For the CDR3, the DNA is TGTGCCACCAGTGATCGACACATGACTAGCGGGAGGACCACCGGTGAGCAGTTCTTC. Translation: CATSDRHMTSGRTTGEQFF.

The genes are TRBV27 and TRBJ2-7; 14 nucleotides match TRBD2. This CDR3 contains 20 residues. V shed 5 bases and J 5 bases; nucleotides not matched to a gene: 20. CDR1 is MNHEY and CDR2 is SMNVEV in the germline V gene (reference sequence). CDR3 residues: CASSPTPPGLAGVSLDEQYF. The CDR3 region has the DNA TGTGCCAGCAGTCCGACCCCTCCGGGACTAGCGGGAGTCTCCTTGGACGAGCAGTACTTC.

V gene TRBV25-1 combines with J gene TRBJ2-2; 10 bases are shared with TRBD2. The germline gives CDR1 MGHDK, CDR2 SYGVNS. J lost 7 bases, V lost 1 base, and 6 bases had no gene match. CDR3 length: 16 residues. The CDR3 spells CASSESVAGGIGELFF. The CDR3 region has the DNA TGTGCCAGCAGTGAATCTGTAGCGGGAGGTATCGGGGAGCTGTTTTTT.

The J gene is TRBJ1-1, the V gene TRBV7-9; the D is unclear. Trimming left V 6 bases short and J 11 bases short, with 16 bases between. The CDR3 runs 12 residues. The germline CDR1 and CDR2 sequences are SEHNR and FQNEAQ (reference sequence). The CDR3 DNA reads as TGTGCCAGCAGTCTCCTAGATCGGTGGGCTTTCTTT. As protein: CASSLLDRWAFF.

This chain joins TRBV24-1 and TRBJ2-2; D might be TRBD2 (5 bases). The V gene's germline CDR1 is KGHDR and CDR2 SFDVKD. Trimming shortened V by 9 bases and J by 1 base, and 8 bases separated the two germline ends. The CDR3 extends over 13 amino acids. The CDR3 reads CATGRQNTGELFF. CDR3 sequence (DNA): TGTGCCACCGGGAGACAGAACACCGGGGAGCTGTTTTTT.

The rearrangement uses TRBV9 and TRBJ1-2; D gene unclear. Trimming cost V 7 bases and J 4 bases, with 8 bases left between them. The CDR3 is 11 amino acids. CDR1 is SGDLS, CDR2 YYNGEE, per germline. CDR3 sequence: CASGTSYGYTF. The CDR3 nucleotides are TGTGCCAGCGGCACTAGCTATGGCTACACCTTC.

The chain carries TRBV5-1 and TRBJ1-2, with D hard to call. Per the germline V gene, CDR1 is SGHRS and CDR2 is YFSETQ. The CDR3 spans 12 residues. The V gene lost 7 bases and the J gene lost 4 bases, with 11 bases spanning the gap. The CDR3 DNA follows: TGCGCCAGCTCGGGCAACCTCTATGGCTACACCTTC. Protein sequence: CASSGNLYGYTF.

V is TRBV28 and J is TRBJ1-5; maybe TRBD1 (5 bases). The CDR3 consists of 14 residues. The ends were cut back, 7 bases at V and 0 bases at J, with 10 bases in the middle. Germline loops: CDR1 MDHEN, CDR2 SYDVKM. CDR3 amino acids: CASKQDYSNQPQHF. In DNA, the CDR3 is TGTGCCAGCAAACAGGATTATAGCAATCAGCCCCAGCATTTT.